Presented here are 12 T cell receptor beta chains from one specimen sequenced in a study of a mutant IDH1 vaccine in newly diagnosed glioma. The method was immunoSEQ multiplex PCR; TCRdb's version includes in-frame clones alone and lacks a portion of them. The sample records around 100,000 clones, under 90% being singletons. No antigen is known for these receptors. Time point defined: week 47, end of study. Each vaccine dose was 300 ug of mutant IDH1 20-mer peptide, with topical imiquimod. The material was PBMCs, obtained from a glioma patient whose treatment included an IDH1 peptide vaccine. The receptors originated from a woman in her forties or fifties with glioma.

This sequence joins TRBV7-2 and TRBJ2-1, with 11 bases that match TRBD2. V was pared by 5 bases and J by 8 bases, with 8 bases of the junction left unmatched. CDR1 is SGHTA and CDR2 is FQGNSA in the germline V gene. The length of the CDR3 is 15 residues. The CDR3 DNA sequence: TGTGCCAGCAGCGCCGCTAGCGGGAGGAGCTATGAGCAGTTCTTC. It specifies CASSAASGRSYEQFF.

This chain links TRBV11-3 with TRBJ2-2; D is uncertain. The V end was cut by 5 bases, the J end by 7 bases, with 8 bases between. The CDR3 has 12 amino acids. Germline loops: CDR1 SGHNT, CDR2 YENEEA. CDR3 DNA: TGTGCCAGCAGCCCCAGCGTCGGGGAGCTGTTTTTT. Its protein product is CASSPSVGELFF.

The J gene is TRBJ2-7, the V gene TRBV18; TRBD2 matches at 10 bases. Trimming took 5 bases from V and 0 from J; bases not matched to a gene: 7. There are 16 residues in the CDR3. Per germline, CDR1 KGHSH and CDR2 LQKENI. The CDR3 reads CASSTGTSASSYEQYF. CDR3 in DNA: TGTGCCAGCTCAACGGGGACTAGCGCAAGCTCCTACGAGCAGTACTTC.

J is TRBJ2-3 and V is TRBV21-1; TRBD2, the table's D call, was not compared with the DNA. TRBV21-1 is recorded as a pseudogene. The CDR3 contains 15 residues. The CDR3 region is CASSTPSGRVDTQYF. CDR3 sequence (DNA): TGTGCCAGCAGCACCCCTAGCGGGAGAGTTGATACGCAGTATTTT.

The V and J genes are TRBV7-9 and TRBJ1-5; TRBD1 matches at 8 bases. Trimming took 1 base from V and 3 from J; bases not matched to a gene: 5. CDR1 and CDR2 from the germline V gene are SEHNR and FQNEAQ (reference sequence). This CDR3 has 16 residues. Here the CDR3 DNA reads TGTGCCAGCAGCTTAGGGGACAGGAATTACAATCAGCCCCAGCATTTT. This sequence encodes CASSLGDRNYNQPQHF.

The V gene is TRBV7-9, the J gene TRBJ2-5, with a possible D match to TRBD1 (5 bases). Per germline, CDR1 SEHNR and CDR2 FQNEAQ (reference sequence). V dropped 4 bases and J dropped 2 bases, with 17 bases sitting between them. The CDR3 loop spans 16 amino acids. In DNA form, the CDR3 reads TGTGCCAGCAGCTCTAAATCCCGCCGACAGCAAGAGACCCAGTACTTC. Translating it yields CASSSKSRRQQETQYF.

The chain joins TRBV7-3 to TRBJ2-1; TRBD2 matches 7 bases. Per the germline V gene, CDR1 is SGHTA and CDR2 is FQGTGA. V dropped 2 bases and J dropped 4; count of bases not matched to a gene: 5. This CDR3 has 15 amino acids. Here the CDR3 DNA reads TGTGCCAGCAGCTTACGACTAGCAAGTTACAATGAGCAGTTCTTC. It specifies CASSLRLASYNEQFF.

This clone appeared a single time. The CDR3 sequence: CASRGPAGGLTDTQYF. The DNA for the CDR3 is TGCGCCAGCAGGGGACCGGCGGGAGGACTCACAGATACGCAGTATTTT. This rearrangement joins TRBV10-1 to TRBJ2-3; 8 bases map to TRBD2. Germline V gene lookup returns CDR1 WNHNN and CDR2 SYGVQD (reference sequence). V shed 6 bases and J 2 bases; nucleotides not matched to a gene: 10. This CDR3 is 16 amino acids long.

This clone is a singleton in its sample. Relative to the germline gene, one junction end is altered; a read error may explain this. This rearrangement joins TRBV5-1 to TRBJ2-3, with D perhaps TRBD1 (5 bases). The length of the CDR3 is 15 residues. In germline, CDR1 is SGHRS, CDR2 YFSETQ. The CDR3 reads CASRLDMGRTDTQYF. The DNA of the CDR3 is TGCGCCAGCAGGTTGGACATGGGGCGCACAGATACGCAGTATTTT.

The genes are TRBV19 and TRBJ2-1; 11 nucleotides line up with TRBD2. The J segment lost 3 bases and the V segment lost 7 bases, leaving 14 bases of the junction unmatched. Looked up from germline, CDR1 is LNHDA and CDR2 is SQIVND (reference sequence). CDR3 length: 18 residues. The CDR3, as DNA: TGTGCCAGTATACAGGGAACACCTAGCGGGAGGTTCTACAATGAGCAGTTCTTC. Translating gives CASIQGTPSGRFYNEQFF.

The rearrangement joins TRBV20-1 to TRBJ2-1; D is undetermined. The V and J ends lost 4 bases and 4 bases respectively, with 5 bases between them. Germline CDR1 is DFQATT and CDR2 is SNEGSKA (reference sequence). CDR3 length equals 11 residues. CDR3 in amino acids: CSATKYNEQFF. The CDR3 nucleotides read TGCAGTGCTACGAAGTACAATGAGCAGTTCTTC.

The chain uses TRBV19 and TRBJ2-2; possibly TRBD2 for D (5 bases). This CDR3 has 14 amino acids. Trimming left V 3 bases short and J 6 bases short, with 11 bases between. Germline V gene sequence: CDR1 LNHDA, CDR2 SQIVND (reference sequence). CDR3 sequence: CASSILDYSGELFF. The DNA of the CDR3 is TGTGCCAGTAGTATTCTTGACTATTCCGGGGAGCTGTTTTTT.